Following are 21 T cell receptor beta chains from one sample sequenced in a study of T cell responses to AZD1222 COVID-19 vaccine. Repertoires were generated with immunoSEQ multiplex PCR, while TCRdb's copy carries only in-frame clones and drops some. The table records 150,000 or so clones, approximately 90% of them present only once. The material was peripheral blood, obtained 28 days after the second dose of the MenACWY control vaccine. The receptors stem from an adult who received the MenACWY meningococcal vaccine as a control.

This clone appeared once. For the CDR3, the DNA is TGTGCCAGCAGTTACTTAGGAGGCTACGAGCAGTACTTC. It encodes CASSYLGGYEQYF. The V and J genes are TRBV6-5 and TRBJ2-7, with D possibly being TRBD2 (5 bases). Germline V gene sequence: CDR1 MNHEY, CDR2 SVGAGI. This CDR3 spans 13 amino acids. V was shortened by 1 base and J by 3 bases, with 7 bases between the two germline ends.

V usage is TRBV4-1 and J usage is TRBJ2-7, with D uncertain. This CDR3 region has 14 residues. Trimming stripped 3 bases from V and 2 bases from J, with 11 bases between. The germline gives CDR1 MGHRA, CDR2 YSYEKL. The CDR3 loop reads CASSQPKRTYEQYF. Written as DNA, the CDR3 is TGCGCCAGCAGCCAGCCCAAGAGAACCTACGAGCAGTACTTC.

CDR3 DNA sequence: TGTGCCAGCTCACCACCGTGGGACACCTACGAGCAGTACTTC. Translation: CASSPPWDTYEQYF. The chain uses TRBV18 and TRBJ2-7, with a weak D call TRBD1 (6 bases). Trimming pared 0 bases from V and 2 bases from J, leaving 8 bases between. Germline assignment: CDR1 KGHSH and CDR2 LQKENI. This CDR3 has 14 residues.

The genes are TRBV30 and TRBJ1-4; 7 nucleotides agree with TRBD1. This CDR3 contains 12 residues. After removal of 4 bases from V and 8 bases from J, the junction contained 4 bases not matched to a gene. Germline V gives CDR1 GTSNPN, CDR2 SVGIG (reference sequence). The CDR3 spells CAWTAGGEKLFF. CDR3 DNA sequence: TGTGCCTGGACTGCAGGGGGAGAAAAACTGTTTTTT.

The chain uses TRBV28 and TRBJ1-3; D not resolved. V lost 3 bases and J lost 4, with 10 bases in between. This CDR3 comprises 14 residues. Germline V gives CDR1 MDHEN, CDR2 SYDVKM. CDR3 DNA: TGTGCCAGCAGTTTGGAGTCCGTGGGAAACACCATATATTTT. This codes for CASSLESVGNTIYF.

The chain couples TRBV6-6 to TRBJ2-7; 9 bases fit TRBD1. The germline CDR1 and CDR2 sequences are MNHNY and SVGAGI (reference sequence). With 5 bases clipped from V and 1 base from J, the junction kept 15 bases outside the gene matches. The CDR3 totals 18 residues. The CDR3 reads CASSQTGTGFSESYEQYF. DNA of the CDR3: TGTGCCAGCAGTCAGACCGGGACAGGGTTCTCTGAATCCTACGAGCAGTACTTC.

CDR3 loop: CASSQDWGADTQYF. Here the CDR3 DNA reads TGTGCCAGCAGCCAAGACTGGGGTGCGGATACGCAGTATTTT. The J gene is TRBJ2-3, the V gene TRBV3-1 (or the pseudogene TRBV3-2), with unresolved D. Germline V gene data show CDR1 as LGHDT and CDR2 as YNNKEL (reference sequence). The CDR3 has 14 amino acids. The ends were cut back, 0 bases at V and 6 bases at J, with 10 bases in the middle.

This chain connects TRBV7-2 to TRBJ1-2; no definite D call. V was cut by 4 bases and J by 7 bases, with 13 bases left in between. Germline loops: CDR1 SGHTA, CDR2 FQGNSA. The CDR3 runs to 13 residues. This chain's CDR3 is CASSWTVSVGYTF. DNA of the CDR3: TGTGCCAGCAGCTGGACGGTTTCGGTTGGCTACACCTTC.

V is TRBV5-1 and J is TRBJ2-7; D perhaps matches TRBD1 (8 bases). Per germline, CDR1 SGHRS and CDR2 YFSETQ. The CDR3 is 16 amino acids. Trimming stripped 2 bases from V and 1 base from J, with 16 bases between. CDR3 bases: TGCGCCAGCAGCTTCACACAGGGGGAGGGTTCCTACGAGCAGTACTTC. This gives the protein CASSFTQGEGSYEQYF.

J is TRBJ1-5 and V is TRBV6-5, with D tentatively TRBD1 (5 bases). Germline loops: CDR1 MNHEY, CDR2 SVGAGI. V was clipped by 6 bases and J by 7 bases, with 16 bases between them. The CDR3 runs to 14 residues. Here the CDR3 DNA reads TGTGCCAGCAGGGGGGTGGGAGTTGGGCAGCCCCAGCATTTT. It specifies CASRGVGVGQPQHF.

The genes are TRBV5-1 and TRBJ1-2; weak D call: TRBD1 (5 bases). The CDR3 loop spans 15 amino acids. V was pared by 2 bases and J by 6 bases, with 17 bases between. CDR1 and CDR2 from the germline V gene are SGHRS and YFSETQ. The CDR3 DNA sequence: TGCGCCAGCAGCTTCTCGGGACCGTCGATAGATGGCTACACCTTC. Its protein is CASSFSGPSIDGYTF. The full variable domain, rest sourced from reference TRBV5-1 and TRBJ1-2, is KAGVTQTPRYLIKTRGQQVTLSCSPISGHRSVSWYQQTPGQGLQFLFEYFSETQRNKGNFPGRFSGRQFSNSRSEMNVSTLELGDSALYLCASSFSGPSIDGYTFGSGTRLTVV.

V is TRBV11-2 and J is TRBJ1-4; D is unresolved. This CDR3 region has 16 residues. Between the trimmed V and J ends, which lost 5 bases and 3 bases, there was a span of 16 bases. The germline V gene has CDR1 SGHAT and CDR2 FQNNGV. CDR3 region: CASSSNSGRPNEKLFF. The CDR3 nucleotides read TGTGCCAGCAGCAGTAATTCTGGCAGGCCTAATGAAAAACTGTTTTTT.

This rearrangement joins TRBV12-3 or TRBV12-4 to TRBJ1-2, with D hard to call. Trimming shortened V by 1 base and J by 8 bases, and 5 bases separated the two germline ends. The CDR3 length is 11 residues. The CDR3 bases are TGTGCCAGCAGTTTAGTGGGGGGCTACACCTTC. It yields the protein CASSLVGGYTF.

This clone was recorded only once. V is TRBV5-6 and J is TRBJ1-5; D remains ambiguous. This CDR3 is 15 amino acids long. Germline V gene lookup returns CDR1 SGHDT and CDR2 YYEEEE. The V and J ends lost 1 base and 0 bases respectively, with 8 bases between them. CDR3 nucleotides: TGTGCCAGCAGCTTGACAGCGGATAGCAATCAGCCCCAGCATTTT. It is translated as CASSLTADSNQPQHF. The complete variable domain, with remaining parts taken from reference TRBV5-6 and TRBJ1-5, reads DAGVTQSPTHLIKTRGQQVTLRCSPKSGHDTVSWYQQALGQGPQFIFQYYEEEERQRGNFPDRFSGHQFPNYSSELNVNALLLGDSALYLCASSLTADSNQPQHFGDGTRLSIL.

The gene calls are TRBV9 and TRBJ2-1; D uncertain. Trimming cost V 3 bases and J 0 bases, with 10 bases left between them. This CDR3 region has 15 residues. The V gene's germline CDR1 is SGDLS and CDR2 YYNGEE. The CDR3 loop is CASSAHIPSYNEQFF. The DNA of the CDR3 is TGTGCCAGCAGCGCACACATCCCCTCCTACAATGAGCAGTTCTTC. Based on the CDR3 plus reference TRBV9 and TRBJ2-1, the full variable domain is DSGVTQTPKHLITATGQRVTLRCSPRSGDLSVYWYQQSLDQGLQFLIQYYNGEERAKGNILERFSAQQFPDLHSELNLSSLELGDSALYFCASSAHIPSYNEQFFGPGTRLTVL.

The CDR3 DNA reads as TGCGCCAGCAGCTCTAGCGGGAGTACAAAAGATACGCAGTATTTT. The encoded protein is CASSSSGSTKDTQYF. The chain joins TRBV5-1 to TRBJ2-3; TRBD2 matches 10 bases. This CDR3 has 15 residues. CDR1 and CDR2 (germline): SGHRS, YFSETQ. The V gene end was trimmed by 3 bases and the J gene end by 5 bases; junction bases not matched to a gene: 6.

This clone was recorded only once. V usage is TRBV9 and J usage is TRBJ1-1; D gene unclear. Germline CDR1 is SGDLS and CDR2 is YYNGEE. Trimming shortened V by 4 bases and J by 1 base, and 5 bases separated the two germline ends. This CDR3 has 12 residues. CDR3 DNA: TGTGCCAGCAGCCGAGCGAACACTGAAGCTTTCTTT. This codes for CASSRANTEAFF.

This chain joins TRBV12-3 or TRBV12-4 and TRBJ1-2; 8 nucleotides match TRBD1. The ends lost 5 bases at V and 4 bases at J; junction bases unmatched: 0. CDR3 length: 12 amino acids. The CDR3 DNA sequence: TGTGCCAGCAGTGGACAGGGCTATGGCTACACCTTC. Its translation is CASSGQGYGYTF.

This rearrangement joins TRBV2 to TRBJ1-3; weak D call: TRBD1 (6 bases). Looked up from germline, CDR1 is SNHLY and CDR2 is FYNNEI. V lost 6 bases and J lost 1, with 10 bases in between. The CDR3 is made up of 14 amino acids. CDR3 DNA: TGTGCCAGCAGGGGAACAGGGTCTGGAAACACCATATATTTT. Its protein is CASRGTGSGNTIYF.

Only one count was recorded for this clone. The genes are TRBV28 and TRBJ1-5; D is ambiguous. Germline V CDR1 and CDR2: MDHEN, SYDVKM. V was trimmed by 6 bases and J by 2 bases, leaving 5 bases between them. CDR3 length equals 12 residues. The chain's CDR3 is CASRRGNQPQHF. In DNA, the CDR3 is TGTGCCAGCAGGAGGGGCAATCAGCCCCAGCATTTT.

The chain is built from TRBV28 and TRBJ1-2; D is unresolved. The germline V and J ends were trimmed by 5 bases and 4 bases, with 8 bases remaining between them. This CDR3 comprises 12 residues. Germline CDR1 is MDHEN and CDR2 is SYDVKM. CDR3 sequence (DNA): TGTGCCAGCAGTGCGACGATCTATGGCTACACCTTC. This codes for CASSATIYGYTF.